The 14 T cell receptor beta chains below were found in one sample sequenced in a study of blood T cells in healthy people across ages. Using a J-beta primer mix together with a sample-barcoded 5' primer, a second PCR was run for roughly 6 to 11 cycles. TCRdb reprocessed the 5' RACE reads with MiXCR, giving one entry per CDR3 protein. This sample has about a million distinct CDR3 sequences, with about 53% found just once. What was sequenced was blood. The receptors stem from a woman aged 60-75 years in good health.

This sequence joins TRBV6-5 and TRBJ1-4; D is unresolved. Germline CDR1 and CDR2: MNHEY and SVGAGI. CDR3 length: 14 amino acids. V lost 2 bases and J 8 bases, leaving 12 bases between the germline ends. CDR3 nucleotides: TGTGCCAGCAGTTACGCGCCTGGGTACGAAAAACTGTTTTTT. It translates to CASSYAPGYEKLFF.

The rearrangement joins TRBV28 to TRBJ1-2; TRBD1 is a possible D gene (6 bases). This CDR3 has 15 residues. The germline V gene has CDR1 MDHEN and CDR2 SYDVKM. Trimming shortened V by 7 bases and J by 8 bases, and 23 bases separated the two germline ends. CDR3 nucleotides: TGTGCCAGCACCGTTGGCCCCGGACAGTTGAAGGGCTACACCTTC. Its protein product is CASTVGPGQLKGYTF.

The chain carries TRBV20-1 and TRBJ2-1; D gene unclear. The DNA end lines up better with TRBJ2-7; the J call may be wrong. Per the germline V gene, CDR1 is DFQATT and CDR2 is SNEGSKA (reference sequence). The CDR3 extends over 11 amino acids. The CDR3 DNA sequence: TGCAGTGCCCGCTCCTACAATGAGCAGTACTTC. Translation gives CSARSYNEQYF.

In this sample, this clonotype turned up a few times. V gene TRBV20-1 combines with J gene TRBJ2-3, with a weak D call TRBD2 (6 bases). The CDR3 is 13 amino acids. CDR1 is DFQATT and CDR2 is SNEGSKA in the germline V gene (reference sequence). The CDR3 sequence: CSGLFGSTDTQYF. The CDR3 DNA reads TGCAGCGGACTATTCGGAAGCACAGATACGCAGTATTTT.

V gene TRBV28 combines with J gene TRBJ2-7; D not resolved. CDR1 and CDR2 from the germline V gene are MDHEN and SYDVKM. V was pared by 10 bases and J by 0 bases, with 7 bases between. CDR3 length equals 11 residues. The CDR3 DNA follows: TGTGCCACAAAGGTCTCCTACGAGCAGTACTTC. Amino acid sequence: CATKVSYEQYF.

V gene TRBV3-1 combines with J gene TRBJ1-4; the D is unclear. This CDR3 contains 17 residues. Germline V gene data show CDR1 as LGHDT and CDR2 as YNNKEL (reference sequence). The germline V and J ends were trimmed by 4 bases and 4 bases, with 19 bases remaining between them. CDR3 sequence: CASSLSLLGGLNEKLFF. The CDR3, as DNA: TGTGCCAGCAGCCTTTCCTTGTTGGGCGGTCTTAATGAAAAACTGTTTTTT. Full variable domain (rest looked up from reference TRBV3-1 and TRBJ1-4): DTAVSQTPKYLVTQMGNDKSIKCEQNLGHDTMYWYKQDSKKFLKIMFSYNNKELIINETVPNRFSPKSPDKAHLNLHINSLELGDSAVYFCASSLSLLGGLNEKLFFGSGTQLSVL.

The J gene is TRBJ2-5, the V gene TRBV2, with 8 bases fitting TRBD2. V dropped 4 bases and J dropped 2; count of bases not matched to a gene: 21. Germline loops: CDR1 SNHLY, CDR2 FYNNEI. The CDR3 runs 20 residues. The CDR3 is CASSAGLGGAWGGSQETQYF. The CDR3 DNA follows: TGTGCCAGCAGTGCGGGACTAGGAGGGGCTTGGGGGGGGTCTCAAGAGACCCAGTACTTC.

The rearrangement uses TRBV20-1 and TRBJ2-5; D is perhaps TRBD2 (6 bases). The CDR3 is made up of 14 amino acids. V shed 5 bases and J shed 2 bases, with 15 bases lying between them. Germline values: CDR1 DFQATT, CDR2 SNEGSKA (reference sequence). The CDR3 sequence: CSAGTDDSQETQYF. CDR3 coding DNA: TGCAGTGCTGGGACTGACGATTCGCAAGAGACCCAGTACTTC.

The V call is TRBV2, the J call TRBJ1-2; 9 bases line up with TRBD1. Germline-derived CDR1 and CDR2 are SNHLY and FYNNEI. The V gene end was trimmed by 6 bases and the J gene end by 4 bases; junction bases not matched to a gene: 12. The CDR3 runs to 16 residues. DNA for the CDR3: TGTGCCAGCAGCGCCGACAGGGGGATCGGTTCCTATGGCTACACCTTC. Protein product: CASSADRGIGSYGYTF.

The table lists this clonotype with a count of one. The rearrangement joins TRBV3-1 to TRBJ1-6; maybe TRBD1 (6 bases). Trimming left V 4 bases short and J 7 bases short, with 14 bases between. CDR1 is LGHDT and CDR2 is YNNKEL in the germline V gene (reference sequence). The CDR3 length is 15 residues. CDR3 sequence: CASSPDRNENSPLHF. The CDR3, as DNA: TGTGCCAGCAGCCCGGACAGAAACGAGAATTCACCCCTCCACTTT. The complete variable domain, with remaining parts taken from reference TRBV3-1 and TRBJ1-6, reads DTAVSQTPKYLVTQMGNDKSIKCEQNLGHDTMYWYKQDSKKFLKIMFSYNNKELIINETVPNRFSPKSPDKAHLNLHINSLELGDSAVYFCASSPDRNENSPLHFGNGTRLTVT.

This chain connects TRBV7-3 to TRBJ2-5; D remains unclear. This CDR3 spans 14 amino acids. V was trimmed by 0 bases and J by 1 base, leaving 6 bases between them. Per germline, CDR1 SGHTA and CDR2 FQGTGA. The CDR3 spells CASSLTGPQETQYF. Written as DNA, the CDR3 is TGTGCCAGCAGCTTAACCGGACCCCAAGAGACCCAGTACTTC.

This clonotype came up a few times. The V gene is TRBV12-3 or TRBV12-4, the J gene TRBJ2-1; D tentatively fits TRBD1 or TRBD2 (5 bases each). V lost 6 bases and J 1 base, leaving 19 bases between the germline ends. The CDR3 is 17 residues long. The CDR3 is CASRPRAGSGSYNEQFF. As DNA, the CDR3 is TGTGCCAGCAGACCACGGGCAGGGAGCGGATCCTACAATGAGCAGTTCTTC.

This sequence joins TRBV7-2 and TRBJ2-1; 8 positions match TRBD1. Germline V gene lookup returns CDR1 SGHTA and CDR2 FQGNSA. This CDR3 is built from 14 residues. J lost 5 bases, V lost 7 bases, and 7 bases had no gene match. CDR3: CASTETGAHNEQFF. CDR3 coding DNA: TGTGCCAGCACCGAGACAGGGGCCCACAATGAGCAGTTCTTC.

In DNA form, the CDR3 reads TGTGCCAGCAGCCGACAGGTTCCCGAAGCTTTCTTT. The encoded protein is CASSRQVPEAFF. This chain connects TRBV14 to TRBJ1-1, with a tentative D call TRBD1 (6 bases). The CDR3 contains 12 residues. The V end lost 4 bases, the J end lost 8 bases, and 11 bases lay between the germline ends. The V gene's germline CDR1 is SGHDN and CDR2 FVKESK.